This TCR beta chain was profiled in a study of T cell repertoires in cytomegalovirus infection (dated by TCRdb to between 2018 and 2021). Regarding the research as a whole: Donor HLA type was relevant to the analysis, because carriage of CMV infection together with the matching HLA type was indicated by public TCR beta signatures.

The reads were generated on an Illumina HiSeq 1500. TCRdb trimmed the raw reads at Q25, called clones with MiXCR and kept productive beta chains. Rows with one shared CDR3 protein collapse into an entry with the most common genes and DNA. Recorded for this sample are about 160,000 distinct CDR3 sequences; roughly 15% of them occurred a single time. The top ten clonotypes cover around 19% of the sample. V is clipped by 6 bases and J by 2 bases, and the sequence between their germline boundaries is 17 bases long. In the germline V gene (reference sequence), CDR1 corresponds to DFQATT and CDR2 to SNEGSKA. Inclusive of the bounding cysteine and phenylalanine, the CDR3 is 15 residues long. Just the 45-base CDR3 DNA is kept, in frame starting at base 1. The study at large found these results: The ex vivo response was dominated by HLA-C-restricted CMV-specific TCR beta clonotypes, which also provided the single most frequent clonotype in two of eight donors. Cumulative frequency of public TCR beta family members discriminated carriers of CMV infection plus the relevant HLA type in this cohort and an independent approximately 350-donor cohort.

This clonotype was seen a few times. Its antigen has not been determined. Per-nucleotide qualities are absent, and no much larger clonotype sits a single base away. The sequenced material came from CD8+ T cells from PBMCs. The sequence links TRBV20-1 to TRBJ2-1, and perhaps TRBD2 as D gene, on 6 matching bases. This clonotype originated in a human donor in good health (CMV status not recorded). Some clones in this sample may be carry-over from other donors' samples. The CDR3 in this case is CSASGSPEPYNEQFF. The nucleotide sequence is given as TGCAGTGCAAGCGGGTCCCCGGAACCCTACAATGAGCAGTTCTTC.